Presented here are 32 T cell receptor beta chains from one specimen sequenced in a study of T-cell memory formation after mild COVID-19. TCRdb independently ran MiXCR on the 5' RACE reads; one entry per CDR3 protein. The sample has roughly 580,000 distinct CDR3 sequences; around 17% are singletons. The material sequenced was PBMCs or a T cell subset sorted from them (not recorded which). These TCRs come from an adult woman who had mild COVID-19 (a few samples of this study predate the infection). Cell type and time point are not known.

This chain uses TRBV13 with TRBJ2-3, with D hard to call. The V end was cut by 3 bases, the J end by 0 bases, with 13 bases between. This CDR3 has 16 residues. Germline V lookup: CDR1 PRHDT, CDR2 FYEKMQ (reference sequence). CDR3 coding DNA: TGTGCCAGCAGCTTGCTGCGGACCCTTAGCACAGATACGCAGTATTTT. As protein: CASSLLRTLSTDTQYF.

This clonotype was picked up many times. The chain combines TRBV29-1 with TRBJ2-7; 8 positions match TRBD1. This CDR3 contains 13 residues. V gave up 6 bases and J gave up 7 bases; unmatched junction bases: 11. In germline, CDR1 is SQVTM, CDR2 ANQGSEA. The CDR3 DNA sequence: TGCAGCGTCCAAAAGGACAGGGATCAAGAGCAGTACTTC. Translation gives CSVQKDRDQEQYF.

CDR3 DNA sequence: TGTGCCAGCAGTGAAGCCACCTTGCTAGCGGGACTCTATGAGCAGTTCTTC. Its translation: CASSEATLLAGLYEQFF. The V gene is TRBV2, the J gene TRBJ2-1; 9 positions match TRBD2. The CDR3 length is 17 residues. Germline V CDR1 and CDR2: SNHLY, FYNNEI. Trimming took 0 bases from V and 8 from J; bases not matched to a gene: 11. Combining the CDR3 with reference TRBV2 and TRBJ2-1 gives the whole variable domain EPEVTQTPSHQVTQMGQEVILRCVPISNHLYFYWYRQILGQKVEFLVSFYNNEISEKSEIFDDQFSVERPDGSNFTLKIRSTKLEDSAMYFCASSEATLLAGLYEQFFGPGTRLTVL.

The rearrangement links TRBV2 to TRBJ1-1, with D perhaps matching TRBD1 (6 bases). This CDR3 has 13 residues. The ends were cut back, 5 bases at V and 4 bases at J, with 11 bases in the middle. Germline loops: CDR1 SNHLY, CDR2 FYNNEI. CDR3 nucleotide sequence: TGTGCCAGCAGTAAACAGGGTGTCACTGAAGCTTTCTTT. Encoded protein: CASSKQGVTEAFF.

The rearrangement links TRBV7-2 to TRBJ2-7, with D tentatively TRBD2 (5 bases). Germline lookup yields CDR1 SGHTA and CDR2 FQGNSA. V dropped 5 bases and J dropped 6 bases, with 17 bases sitting between them. This CDR3 comprises 14 residues. This chain's CDR3 is CASSILAIHGEQYF. As DNA, the CDR3 is TGTGCCAGCAGCATTTTAGCGATCCATGGCGAGCAGTACTTC.

In this sample, this clonotype turned up many times. J is TRBJ2-1 and V is TRBV12-3 or TRBV12-4, with 11 bases lining up with TRBD2. Losses at the gene ends were 6 bases for V and 8 bases for J; bases not matched to a gene: 9. CDR3 size: 15 residues. The CDR3 nucleotides read TGTGCCAGCAGAGGACTAGCGGGTCGAATATATGAGCAGTTCTTC. It is translated as CASRGLAGRIYEQFF.

The J gene is TRBJ2-1, the V gene TRBV7-9, with D possibly being TRBD1 (6 bases). V was pared by 2 bases and J by 5 bases, with 10 bases between. The CDR3 contains 14 residues. CDR1 and CDR2 from the germline V gene are SEHNR and FQNEAQ (reference sequence). The CDR3 loop reads CASSLSTGNNEQFF. The CDR3 DNA follows: TGTGCCAGCAGCTTATCGACAGGCAACAATGAGCAGTTCTTC.

This clonotype was picked up a small number of times. This sequence joins TRBV7-9 and TRBJ2-1; D is undetermined. Looked up from germline, CDR1 is SEHNR and CDR2 is FQNEAQ (reference sequence). V was shortened by 3 bases and J by 4 bases, with 10 bases between the two germline ends. The length of the CDR3 is 14 residues. In nucleotides, the CDR3 is TGTGCCAGCAGCTTCACAGACTGGTACAATGAGCAGTTCTTC. Protein sequence: CASSFTDWYNEQFF.

The chain links TRBV5-1 to TRBJ2-3; D possibly corresponds to TRBD2 (6 bases). The V gene's germline CDR1 is SGHRS and CDR2 YFSETQ. The CDR3 is 13 amino acids. V lost 6 bases and J 1 base, leaving 9 bases between the germline ends. CDR3 in DNA: TGCGCCAGCAATTGGGGGGGCACAGATACGCAGTATTTT. Amino acid sequence: CASNWGGTDTQYF. The variable domain in full, completed from reference TRBV5-1 and TRBJ2-3, reads KAGVTQTPRYLIKTRGQQVTLSCSPISGHRSVSWYQQTPGQGLQFLFEYFSETQRNKGNFPGRFSGRQFSNSRSEMNVSTLELGDSALYLCASNWGGTDTQYFGPGTRLTVL.

The chain has TRBV7-3 and TRBJ2-3; weak D call: TRBD2 (7 bases). The CDR3 loop spans 12 amino acids. CDR1 is SGHTA and CDR2 is FQGTGA in the germline V gene. Trimming shortened V by 8 bases and J by 4 bases, and 10 bases separated the two germline ends. CDR3 in amino acids: CASGGASDTQYF. Here the CDR3 DNA reads TGTGCCAGCGGGGGGGCCTCAGATACGCAGTATTTT.

This clonotype was counted only a few times. The chain links TRBV6-6 to TRBJ1-1, with TRBD1 identical over 8 bases. Germline V gives CDR1 MNHNY, CDR2 SVGAGI (reference sequence). The CDR3 spans 13 residues. J gave up 4 bases and V 6 bases, and 4 bases lay outside the gene matches. The CDR3, as DNA: TGTGCCAGCAGGCAGGGGGCGGCCACTGAAGCTTTCTTT. Encoded protein: CASRQGAATEAFF.

The chain joins TRBV12-3 or TRBV12-4 to TRBJ1-2; 8 nucleotides line up with TRBD1. The CDR3 contains 12 residues. Germline trimming cut 6 bases from V and 8 bases from J; bases unmatched to any gene: 5. The CDR3 sequence is CASRAQGGGYTF. The CDR3 DNA sequence: TGTGCCAGCAGGGCACAGGGGGGAGGCTACACCTTC.

The rearrangement joins TRBV20-1 to TRBJ2-7; no clear D gene. Per germline, CDR1 DFQATT and CDR2 SNEGSKA (reference sequence). V lost 3 bases to trimming and J lost 4 bases, with 13 bases between them. The CDR3 has 13 residues. The DNA of the CDR3 is TGCAGTGCTAGGGACGAGACCGGGTACGAGCAGTACTTC. This codes for CSARDETGYEQYF.

This sequence joins TRBV6-1 and TRBJ1-1, with D perhaps TRBD1 (5 bases). Germline V gene sequence: CDR1 MNHNS, CDR2 SASEGT. Between the trimmed V and J ends, which lost 8 bases and 4 bases, there was a span of 14 bases. CDR3 length: 13 residues. The DNA for the CDR3 is TGTGCCAGCGACGGGGGGTGGGGCACTGAAGCTTTCTTT. This gives the protein CASDGGWGTEAFF.

The gene calls are TRBV20-1 and TRBJ2-3; perhaps TRBD2 as D (5 bases). The CDR3 has 14 amino acids. CDR1 and CDR2 (germline): DFQATT, SNEGSKA (reference sequence). Between the trimmed V and J ends, which lost 2 bases and 3 bases, there was a span of 12 bases. This CDR3 is CSARPWWETDTQYF. CDR3 DNA sequence: TGCAGTGCTAGACCCTGGTGGGAGACAGATACGCAGTATTTT.

This clonotype was recorded a few times. The V call is TRBV7-2, the J call TRBJ2-7; no reliable D call. The CDR3 extends over 12 amino acids. Germline V gene sequence: CDR1 SGHTA, CDR2 FQGNSA. V lost 2 bases to trimming and J lost 4 bases, with 6 bases between them. The CDR3 region is CASSLINYEQYF. The CDR3 DNA reads as TGTGCCAGCAGCTTAATCAATTACGAGCAGTACTTC.

This clonotype has only a few counts. This chain joins TRBV7-2 and TRBJ1-2; 10 positions match TRBD1. Looked up from germline, CDR1 is SGHTA and CDR2 is FQGNSA. The CDR3 is 14 residues long. J gave up 4 bases and V 7 bases, and 6 bases lay outside the gene matches. For the CDR3, the DNA is TGTGCCAGCACCGAAGACAGGGGGCCCTATGGCTACACCTTC. This sequence encodes CASTEDRGPYGYTF.

This clonotype was found a few times. The chain has TRBV7-9 and TRBJ1-1; D not resolved. With 1 base removed from V and 6 bases from J, the gap between germline ends came to 9 bases. CDR1 is SEHNR and CDR2 is FQNEAQ in the germline V gene (reference sequence). This CDR3 is 13 amino acids long. CDR3 sequence: CASSLVPKAEAFF. The CDR3 DNA sequence: TGTGCCAGCAGCTTAGTACCCAAGGCTGAAGCTTTCTTT.

This clonotype was observed at least ten times. The chain is built from TRBV20-1 and TRBJ1-2; D is unresolved. The CDR3 is made up of 16 amino acids. CDR1 is DFQATT and CDR2 is SNEGSKA in the germline V gene (reference sequence). V lost 0 bases and J 0 bases, leaving 14 bases between the germline ends. This CDR3 reads CSARDAVTPSNYGYTF. Here the CDR3 DNA reads TGCAGTGCTAGAGATGCGGTGACACCATCTAACTATGGCTACACCTTC.

This chain joins TRBV5-5 and TRBJ2-1; a weak D match, TRBD2 (5 bases). V gave up 0 bases and J gave up 7 bases, with 17 bases separating them. This CDR3 region has 16 residues. In germline, CDR1 is SGHKS, CDR2 YYEKEE (reference sequence). Written as DNA, the CDR3 is TGTGCCAGCAGCTTGGAGGGAGCCAGCAAGAGTAATGAGCAGTTCTTC. Translating it yields CASSLEGASKSNEQFF.

The V and J genes are TRBV5-1 and TRBJ1-1; perhaps TRBD1 as D (5 bases). Germline V gives CDR1 SGHRS, CDR2 YFSETQ. Trimming took off 0 bases at V and 5 bases at J, with 20 bases between the two ends. The CDR3 length is 17 residues. DNA for the CDR3: TGCGCCAGCAGCTTGGATAAAGACAGTCCGTTTAGGACTGAAGCTTTCTTT. This gives the protein CASSLDKDSPFRTEAFF.

This clonotype was found a few times. This chain links TRBV5-1 with TRBJ1-5, with D tentatively TRBD1 (6 bases). Trimming removed 0 bases at V and 3 bases at J, with 10 bases between. Germline CDR1 reads SGHRS; CDR2 reads YFSETQ. This CDR3 is built from 15 residues. The CDR3 region has the DNA TGCGCCAGCAGCTTGGATGCAGGGGCCAATCAGCCCCAGCATTTT. Translating it yields CASSLDAGANQPQHF.

This clonotype occurred a few times. V is TRBV5-5 and J is TRBJ2-3; D possibly uses TRBD1 or TRBD2 (5 bases each). Looked up from germline, CDR1 is SGHKS and CDR2 is YYEKEE (reference sequence). The V and J ends lost 7 bases and 2 bases respectively, with 14 bases between them. The CDR3 runs 14 residues. This CDR3 reads CASSSPGPTDTQYF. The CDR3, as DNA: TGTGCCAGCTCCTCCCCGGGACCCACAGATACGCAGTATTTT.

The J gene is TRBJ1-1, the V gene TRBV6-6; TRBD1 is a possible D gene (5 bases). The CDR3 contains 14 residues. The V gene lost 8 bases and the J gene lost 2 bases, with 15 bases spanning the gap. Germline V gene lookup returns CDR1 MNHNY and CDR2 SVGAGI (reference sequence). CDR3 sequence (DNA): TGTGCCAGCCTTATGAGGGGAGCAAACACTGAAGCTTTCTTT. Translation: CASLMRGANTEAFF.

This chain links TRBV7-9 with TRBJ1-2; 8 nucleotides agree with TRBD1. This CDR3 spans 16 amino acids. Germline loops: CDR1 SEHNR, CDR2 FQNEAQ (reference sequence). J was trimmed by 5 bases and V by 4 bases; bases with no gene match: 12. CDR3 region: CASSSQRGQDIYGYTF. The CDR3 DNA reads as TGTGCCAGCAGCTCCCAGCGGGGACAGGATATATATGGCTACACCTTC.

At least ten counts were recorded for this clonotype. The chain joins TRBV24-1 to TRBJ2-1; 7 bases map to TRBD1. The CDR3 sequence is 17 residues long. After removal of 4 bases from V and 0 bases from J, the junction contained 8 bases not matched to a gene. Per the germline V gene, CDR1 is KGHDR and CDR2 is SFDVKD. The CDR3 region is CATSDWDRAYSYNEQFF. DNA for the CDR3: TGTGCCACCAGTGACTGGGACAGAGCATACTCCTACAATGAGCAGTTCTTC.

The chain employs TRBV25-1 and TRBJ2-1; the match to TRBD2 covers 9 bases. Germline trimming cut 3 bases from V and 2 bases from J; bases unmatched to any gene: 11. Germline loops: CDR1 MGHDK, CDR2 SYGVNS. CDR3 size: 18 residues. As DNA, the CDR3 is TGTGCCAGCAGTGATCCGCCTAGCGGGATGGAGACCTACAATGAGCAGTTCTTC. This encodes CASSDPPSGMETYNEQFF.

This clonotype appeared a few times. This chain connects TRBV18 to TRBJ2-7, with TRBD2 matching over 9 bases. Trimming took 1 base from V and 6 from J; bases not matched to a gene: 4. The CDR3 spans 14 residues. Germline CDR1 KGHSH, CDR2 LQKENI. CDR3 DNA: TGTGCCAGCTCACCACAGCGGGAGGTAGGCGAGCAGTACTTC. Its translation is CASSPQREVGEQYF.

This chain joins TRBV6-1 and TRBJ1-2, with TRBD1 as a possible D gene (6 bases). Germline V gene sequence: CDR1 MNHNS, CDR2 SASEGT. This CDR3 has 12 residues. Trimming removed 6 bases at V and 8 bases at J, with 13 bases between. CDR3 protein: CASRKQGRGYTF. The CDR3 bases are TGTGCCAGCAGAAAACAGGGTCGGGGCTACACCTTC.

This clonotype was detected ten times or more. The chain carries TRBV5-6 and TRBJ2-1, with a tentative D call TRBD1 (5 bases). The CDR3 spans 18 residues. CDR1 is SGHDT and CDR2 is YYEEEE in the germline V gene. V was trimmed by 3 bases and J by 0 bases, leaving 19 bases between them. This chain's CDR3 is CASSSFRSQAYSYNEQFF. CDR3 in DNA: TGTGCCAGCAGCTCGTTTCGCTCACAGGCCTACTCCTACAATGAGCAGTTCTTC.

This clonotype turned up a few times. V usage is TRBV7-9 and J usage is TRBJ2-2; no reliable D call. This CDR3 comprises 15 residues. The V end lost 4 bases, the J end lost 5 bases, and 14 bases lay between the germline ends. The germline CDR1 and CDR2 sequences are SEHNR and FQNEAQ (reference sequence). Here the CDR3 DNA reads TGTGCCAGCAGCTCGTCCAATGGGGTAACCGGGGAGCTGTTTTTT. Protein sequence: CASSSSNGVTGELFF.

V is TRBV20-1 and J is TRBJ2-7; TRBD1 matches 11 bases. The CDR3 sequence is 14 residues long. Germline V gene sequence: CDR1 DFQATT, CDR2 SNEGSKA (reference sequence). With V trimmed by 3 bases and J by 8 bases, 9 bases remained unmatched. The CDR3 DNA follows: TGCAGTGCTAGTGATGCGGGACAGGGGGTGCAGCAGTACTTC. As protein: CSASDAGQGVQQYF.